The T cell receptor beta chain described here comes from a study of early T cells in non-severe SARS-CoV-2 infection. Whole-study context: The study sequenced bulk RNA from unsorted whole blood, with chains unpaired. Findings and caveats of the study: Lookups in VDJdb leaned toward anti-spike CD8 responses and missed private and CD4 specificities.

Unique molecular identifiers were affixed to single, distinct cDNA molecules. TCRdb processed the 5' RACE reads anew with MiXCR; each CDR3 protein has one entry. The sample lists 60,000 or so distinct CDR3 sequences, 7.5% to 9% seen once, with around 3.6% in the top ten. Details on this clonotype: Antigen unknown.

V shed 5 bases and J shed 0 bases, with 19 bases lying between them. The CDR3 covers 17 residues. Germline assignment: CDR1 SEHNR and CDR2 FQNEAQ (reference sequence). Sequences were derived from whole blood, sampled at baseline. This TCR was sampled from an adult who was a healthcare worker with PCR-confirmed SARS-CoV-2 infection or an uninfected control (not recorded which). The chain uses TRBV7-9 and TRBJ1-2; tentatively, D is TRBD1 (6 bases). CDR3 in amino acids: CASSPKGGLKANYGYTF. In DNA, the CDR3 is TGTGCCAGCAGCCCCAAGGGGGGGCTAAAAGCTAACTATGGCTACACCTTC.